Listed below are T cell receptor beta chains from one sample, sequenced in a study of spatial heterogeneity in lung cancer. Using its own MiXCR run on the 5' RACE reads, TCRdb lists one record per CDR3 protein. This table holds about 4,000 distinct CDR3 sequences, roughly 4% found once. This sample comprised lung tumor tissue, obtained at surgery. The receptors were sampled from a male donor with early-stage non-small cell lung cancer. CDR3s include the opening cysteine and the closing phenylalanine or tryptophan. A D gene is named only where the DNA matches it firmly. Clone size is stated in some rows and not others, as once, few, many or a class when expanded.

CDR3 protein: CASSGPGQPQHF
CDR3 DNA: TGTGCCAGCAGTGGGCCGGGTCAGCCCCAGCATTTT
D gene: -
J gene: TRBJ1-5
V gene: TRBV6-5
clone size: many

CDR3 protein: CASSYSGKYGYEQYF
CDR3 DNA: TGTGCCAGCAGTTACTCGGGGAAATACGGATACGAGCAGTACTTC
D gene: -
J gene: TRBJ2-7
V gene: TRBV6-5
clone size: medium-sized

CDR3 protein: CASSTSGQGTDTQYF
CDR3 DNA: TGTGCCAGTAGTACCTCGGGACAGGGCACAGATACGCAGTATTTT
D gene: TRBD1
J gene: TRBJ2-3
V gene: TRBV19
clone size: medium-sized

CDR3 protein: CASSFRDLRSSYEQYF
CDR3 DNA: TGTGCCAGCAGTTTCCGGGACCTCCGAAGCTCCTACGAGCAGTACTTC
D gene: -
J gene: TRBJ2-7
V gene: TRBV6-5
clone size: many

CDR3 protein: CASSLSGTLTYNEQFF
CDR3 DNA: TGTGCCAGCAGCCTGTCCGGGACATTGACCTACAATGAGCAGTTCTTC
D gene: -
J gene: TRBJ2-1
V gene: TRBV11-2
clone size: many

CDR3 protein: CASSLMGWGREGNQPQHF
CDR3 DNA: TGTGCCAGCAGCTTGATGGGTTGGGGCAGGGAGGGCAATCAGCCCCAGCATTTT
D gene: -
J gene: TRBJ1-5
V gene: TRBV7-8
clone size: medium-sized

CDR3 protein: CASSLVKGTYNEQFF
CDR3 DNA: TGTGCCAGCAGCTTAGTAAAGGGGACCTACAATGAGCAGTTCTTC
D gene: -
J gene: TRBJ2-1
V gene: TRBV7-2
clone size: medium-sized

CDR3 protein: CATWPGPYNEQFF
CDR3 DNA: TGTGCCACTTGGCCAGGGCCCTACAATGAGCAGTTCTTC
D gene: -
J gene: TRBJ2-1
V gene: TRBV19
clone size: few

CDR3 protein: CASSLSGRVQETQYF
CDR3 DNA: TGTGCCAGCAGTTTATCAGGAAGGGTCCAAGAGACCCAGTACTTC
D gene: -
J gene: TRBJ2-5
V gene: TRBV27
clone size: many

CDR3 protein: CASSQRPILAGTTDTQYF
CDR3 DNA: TGCGCCAGCAGCCAACGCCCAATACTAGCGGGGACAACAGATACGCAGTATTTT
D gene: TRBD2
J gene: TRBJ2-3
V gene: TRBV4-1
clone size: medium-sized

CDR3 protein: CASSYHMGQPQHF
CDR3 DNA: TGTGCCAGCAGTTACCACATGGGTCAGCCCCAGCATTTT
D gene: -
J gene: TRBJ1-5
V gene: TRBV6-2/TRBV6-3
clone size: medium-sized

CDR3 protein: CASRAVASTDTQYF
CDR3 DNA: TGCGCCAGCCGGGCGGTTGCTAGCACAGATACGCAGTATTTT
D gene: -
J gene: TRBJ2-3
V gene: TRBV10-2
clone size: medium-sized

CDR3 protein: CASTQTLGDGYTF
CDR3 DNA: TGTGCCAGCACCCAGACCCTCGGTGATGGCTACACCTTC
D gene: -
J gene: TRBJ1-2
V gene: TRBV11-2
clone size: many

CDR3 protein: CASSKQEGEKLFF
CDR3 DNA: TGTGCCAGCAGCAAACAGGAGGGTGAAAAACTGTTTTTT
D gene: -
J gene: TRBJ1-4
V gene: TRBV21-1
clone size: many

CDR3 protein: CASSLGGTGGTDTQYF
CDR3 DNA: TGCGCCAGCAGCTTGGGAGGGACAGGGGGCACAGATACGCAGTATTTT
D gene: TRBD1
J gene: TRBJ2-3
V gene: TRBV5-1
clone size: medium-sized

CDR3 protein: CSAREGIVGNSPLHF
CDR3 DNA: TGCAGTGCTAGAGAAGGGATAGTGGGGAATTCACCCCTCCACTTT
D gene: -
J gene: TRBJ1-6
V gene: TRBV20-1
clone size: many

CDR3 protein: CASSEGSYNEQFF
CDR3 DNA: TGTGCCAGCAGCGAGGGCAGCTACAATGAGCAGTTCTTC
D gene: -
J gene: TRBJ2-1
V gene: TRBV7-9
clone size: many

CDR3 protein: CATSSRRDRGHGDTQYF
CDR3 DNA: TGTGCCACCAGCTCTAGGAGGGACAGGGGGCATGGAGATACGCAGTATTTT
D gene: TRBD1
J gene: TRBJ2-3
V gene: TRBV24-1
clone size: medium-sized

CDR3 protein: CASYLAEAFF
CDR3 DNA: TGTGCCAGCTATTTGGCAGAAGCTTTCTTT
D gene: -
J gene: TRBJ1-1
V gene: TRBV6-6
clone size: -

CDR3 protein: CASSLGAYQPQHF
CDR3 DNA: TGTGCCAGCAGTCTCGGAGCTTATCAGCCCCAGCATTTT
D gene: -
J gene: TRBJ1-5
V gene: TRBV12-3/TRBV12-4
clone size: many

CDR3 protein: CASSQEAPLAGGNTDTQYF
CDR3 DNA: TGCGCCAGCAGCCAAGAGGCCCCTCTAGCGGGAGGGAACACAGATACGCAGTATTTT
D gene: TRBD2
J gene: TRBJ2-3
V gene: TRBV4-3
clone size: medium-sized

CDR3 protein: CASNRQGAYNEKLFF
CDR3 DNA: TGTGCCAGCAATCGCCAGGGGGCTTATAATGAAAAACTGTTTTTT
D gene: TRBD1
J gene: TRBJ1-4
V gene: TRBV2
clone size: many

CDR3 protein: CSARGEQGFYGYTF
CDR3 DNA: TGCAGTGCTAGGGGGGAACAGGGCTTCTATGGCTACACCTTC
D gene: -
J gene: TRBJ1-2
V gene: TRBV20-1
clone size: many

CDR3 protein: CASSLLTGHPDGGYTF
CDR3 DNA: TGTGCCAGCAGTTTACTGACGGGACACCCAGATGGTGGCTACACCTTC
D gene: -
J gene: TRBJ1-2
V gene: TRBV12-3/TRBV12-4
clone size: many

CDR3 protein: CASSPPGGETQYF
CDR3 DNA: TGTGCCAGCTCACCACCTGGAGGAGAGACCCAGTACTTC
D gene: -
J gene: TRBJ2-5
V gene: TRBV18
clone size: few

CDR3 protein: CAIGWGSYGYTF
CDR3 DNA: TGTGCCATCGGGTGGGGTAGCTATGGCTACACCTTC
D gene: -
J gene: TRBJ1-2
V gene: TRBV10-3
clone size: medium-sized